Sequencing of this TCR beta chain was carried out in a study of PD-L1 blockade in urothelial cancer. Study background: The authors examined blood 3 weeks (second dose) and 6 weeks after treatment start.

CDR1 is SGHAT, CDR2 FQNNGV, per germline. Germline trimming cut 6 bases from V and 5 bases from J; bases unmatched to any gene: 9. The CDR3 runs 14 residues. TCRdb's table, derived via immunoSEQ multiplex PCR, lists solely in-frame clones and lacks some. In the table there are about 88,000 clones, roughly 90% of which are singletons. Each patient gave between 1 and 8 samples of peripheral blood mononuclear cells, which were collected pretreatment and during treatment. This receptor was identified in a man in his fifties or sixties with urothelial cancer. The V call is TRBV11-2, the J call TRBJ2-7; TRBD2 aligns across 8 bases. The sequenced sample was PBMCs, obtained around atezolizumab (anti-PD-L1) treatment. CDR3 amino acids: CASRPIGGVNEQYF. CDR3 nucleotides: TGTGCCAGCAGACCCATCGGGGGGGTCAACGAGCAGTACTTC.